This section outlines one T cell receptor (beta chain) sequence together with its context. No antigen is known for it. This CDR3 is built from 15 residues. Between the trimmed V and J ends, which lost 1 base and 0 bases, there was a span of 9 bases. Germline values: CDR1 MDHEN, CDR2 SYDVKM. This sample is part of a study of memory CD4+ T cells and cytomegalovirus serostatus. Study information: Of the healthy Belgian adults, nine or ten were CMV seropositive and 24 seronegative. Findings of the study overall: Each of approximately 73 CMV-associated TCRbeta sequences occurred in one to five individuals.

Per the study methods: Out-of-frame sequences were removed, leaving about 2.2 million distinct TCRbeta sequences. Assay: immunoSEQ multiplex PCR; the TCRdb copy retains only in-frame clones and omits some. The DNA gave D and trimming, while V, J and clone size come from that table. Of tens of thousands of clones in the sample, around 82% are singletons; the top ten hold roughly 0.8%. The sort gate was single viable CD3+CD4+CD8-CD45RO+ cells for memory CD4+ T cells. After thawing, CD4+ T cells were positively selected. The chain uses TRBV28 and TRBJ1-1, with D tentatively TRBD1 (5 bases). This clonotype was obtained from an adult in good health and CMV-seronegative. The specimen was memory CD4+ T cells from blood. The CDR3 is CASSLYLGLNTEAFF. The CDR3 nucleotides are TGTGCCAGCAGTTTATATCTGGGGCTGAACACTGAAGCTTTCTTT.